This T cell receptor (beta chain) was observed in a study of shared clonotypes between healthy human individuals. Whole-study results and caveats: Clonotype sharing among donors was thought likely to change with sequencing depth.

Clones were read by immunoSEQ multiplex PCR, and TCRdb kept only the in-frame ones, dropping some. The repertoire includes 1 million to 1.2 million clones, roughly 77% of them detected once, and about 0.89% sits in the top ten. Note on this clone: Its specificity is not known.

The CDR3 length is 14 residues. Sequencing used memory CD4+ T cells from PBMCs. The subset: CD45RA-negative fraction. This chain connects TRBV21-1 to TRBJ1-1. TRBV21-1 is a pseudogene. The TCR sequence derives from a man aged 18 to 29 in good health. Some clones in this sample may be carry-over from other donors' samples. CDR3 protein: CASSKIGAGTEAFF. The CDR3 coding sequence is TGTGCCAGCAGCAAAATCGGGGCTGGCACTGAAGCTTTCTTT.